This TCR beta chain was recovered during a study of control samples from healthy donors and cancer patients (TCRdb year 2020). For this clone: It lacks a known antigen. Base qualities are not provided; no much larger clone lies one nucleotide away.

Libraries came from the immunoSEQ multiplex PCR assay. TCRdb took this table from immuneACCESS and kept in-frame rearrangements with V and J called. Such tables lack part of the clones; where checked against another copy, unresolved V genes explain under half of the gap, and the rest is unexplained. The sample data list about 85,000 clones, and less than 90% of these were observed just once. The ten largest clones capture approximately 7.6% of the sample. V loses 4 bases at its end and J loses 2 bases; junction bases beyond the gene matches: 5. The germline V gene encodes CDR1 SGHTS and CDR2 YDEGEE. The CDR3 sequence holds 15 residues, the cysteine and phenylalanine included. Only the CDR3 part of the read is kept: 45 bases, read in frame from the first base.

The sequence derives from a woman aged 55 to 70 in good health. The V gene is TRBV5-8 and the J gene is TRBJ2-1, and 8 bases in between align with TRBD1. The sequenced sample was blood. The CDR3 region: CASSPGQGTYNEQFF. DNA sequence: TGTGCCAGCAGCCCCGGACAGGGAACCTACAATGAGCAGTTCTTC. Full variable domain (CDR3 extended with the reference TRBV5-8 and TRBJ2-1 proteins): EAGVTQSPTHLIKTRGQQATLRCSPISGHTSVYWYQQALGLGLQFLLWYDEGEERNRGNFPPRFSGRQFPNYSSELNVNALELEDSALYLCASSPGQGTYNEQFFGPGTRLTVL.